A single sample gave rise to the 3 T cell receptor beta chains below, sequenced in a study of OX40 agonist ivuxolimab in advanced cancers. The assay was immunoSEQ multiplex PCR, and TCRdb's table has in-frame clones only and misses some. The table shows more than 45,000 clones, with around 90% occurring only once. Material: CD4+ or CD8+ T cells sorted from blood, obtained in a trial of the OX40 agonist ivuxolimab. These receptors all come from an adult with an advanced solid tumor such as melanoma, head and neck, liver or kidney cancer.

The rearrangement links TRBV6-5 to TRBJ2-7; possibly TRBD1 for D (6 bases). V lost 2 bases and J lost 3, with 14 bases in between. Germline loops: CDR1 MNHEY, CDR2 SVGAGI. There are 15 residues in the CDR3. For the CDR3, the DNA is TGTGCCAGCAGTTACGGGGACAAGACTTTCTACGAGCAGTACTTC. Protein sequence: CASSYGDKTFYEQYF.

This chain links TRBV6-6 with TRBJ2-1, with D unclear. The CDR3 totals 12 residues. The germline V gene encodes CDR1 MNHNY and CDR2 SVGAGI (reference sequence). The V end was cut by 9 bases, the J end by 2 bases, with 8 bases between. CDR3 nucleotides: TGTGCCAGTCGGACGCCCTACAATGAGCAGTTCTTC. Its translation is CASRTPYNEQFF.

J is TRBJ2-3 and V is TRBV28, with a weak D call TRBD2 (7 bases). Germline V gives CDR1 MDHEN, CDR2 SYDVKM. V lost 10 bases to trimming and J lost 1 base, with 21 bases between them. The CDR3 runs 16 residues. CDR3 sequence: CANGRGAQTRTDTQYF. CDR3 bases: TGTGCCAACGGTCGGGGGGCCCAGACCCGCACAGATACGCAGTATTTT. Drawing the rest from reference TRBV28 and TRBJ2-3, the complete variable domain is DVKVTQSSRYLVKRTGEKVFLECVQDMDHENMFWYRQDPGLGLRLIYFSYDVKMKEKGDIPEGYSVSREKKERFSLILESASTNQTSMYLCANGRGAQTRTDTQYFGPGTRLTVL.